This T cell receptor (beta chain) was sequenced during a study of regulatory T cells in long-lasting Graves disease (dated by TCRdb to the early 2020s). Background on the whole study: Persistent Graves' disease was defined as antithyroid drug treatment for over 5 years with persistently positive TSH receptor autoantibodies. Persistent Graves' disease patients were compared with newly diagnosed Graves' disease patients by peripheral blood TCR sequencing and RNA sequencing. TCR sequencing covered 13 persistent and approximately 20 newly diagnosed Graves' disease patients, some 35 samples in total. The study was conducted in China and was registered as a clinical trial. Persistent Graves' disease patients in the clinical cohort had taken antithyroid drugs for roughly ten years on average.

The sample's time point label, in plain terms: persistent/refractory GD, antithyroid drugs over 5 years with positive TRAb. For both TCR sequencing and RNA sequencing, RNA was extracted from PBMCs in TRIzol. Graves' disease was diagnosed according to American Thyroid Association guidelines. Patients for the study were recruited at an endocrinology department in Xi'an, China. From each patient, approximately 9.9 milliliters of peripheral blood was collected into an EDTA anticoagulant tube. Ficoll Paque Plus density gradient separation was used to isolate PBMCs, and no additional T cell sorting was done. An Agilent 2100 Bioanalyzer and agarose gel were used to check RNA quality, and a NanoDrop 2000 was used to measure RNA concentration. Library generation was performed with multiplex PCR. Sequenced using an Illumina HiSeq 4000. To build TCR beta libraries, CDR3 regions were amplified by Arm-PCR using iRepertoire HTBI primers. Before sequencing, the PCR products went through gel purification. The original pipeline was this. Across samples, around 62 TRBV and approximately 15 TRBJ segments were identified and used for gene usage analysis of CDR3 amino acid clonotypes. COPE and FqMerger were used to merge the filtered high-quality paired reads into contigs. BLAST was used to align contigs to IMGT TRBV, TRBD and TRBJ reference genes, with CDR3 defined following IMGT. Any clonotype with a frequency above 0.1% was classified as a highly expanded clone. Repertoire diversity was measured by Shannon entropy, and V-J evenness by the Gini coefficient. A clonotype found in more than one individual was treated as public. The public reads were run again by TCRdb, first through fastp at Q25 and then through MiXCR, and only productive beta chains were kept. One record per CDR3 amino acid sequence lists the most common genes and DNA. These V and J calls rely on TCRdb rather than the paper's analysis. In this sample the table shows about 310,000 distinct CDR3 sequences, 22% of which occur a single time. The top ten constitute around three fifths of the sample.

What the authors observed across the whole study: The study examined only peripheral blood because the primary lesion, thyroid tissue, could not be accessed. Only the TCR beta chain was sequenced and analyzed. The authors noted that the small sample size was a limitation that may lower accuracy. Compared with newly diagnosed patients, patients with persistent Graves' disease had lower TCR Shannon entropy and fewer highly expanded clones, which suggests clonal expansion. Persistent patients shared more public clonotypes among themselves (roughly 2,700) than newly diagnosed patients did (about 970).

In regard to this clonotype: It lacks a known antigen. No much larger clonotype is one base removed from it; base qualities were not supplied.

This receptor was taken from a female donor with Graves disease. Source: peripheral blood mononuclear cells (PBMCs), taken when the disease was refractory, from a patient treated with antithyroid drugs.

The base sequence is TGTGCCAGCAGTTACTCCGACCGGGACAGGGGACAAGAGACCCAGTACTTC. Its translation is CASSYSDRDRGQETQYF. The chain joins TRBV6-5 to TRBJ2-5, and 10 junctional nucleotides match TRBD1. Trimming accounts for 0 bases at V and 2 bases at J, while the number of junction bases matched to no gene is 6. The germline V gene sets CDR1 to MNHEY and CDR2 to SVGAGI. Including cysteine and phenylalanine, the CDR3 has 17 amino acids. The sequence is cut down to CDR3 DNA, 51 bases in frame from base 1.